This passage covers 6 T cell receptor beta chains from one sample sequenced in a study of cytomegalovirus exposure and HLA in healthy donors (dated by TCRdb to about 2017). Receptor amplification or capture employed the immunoSEQ multiplex PCR assay. The multiplex PCR relied on a mix of 60 forward primers for TCR Vbeta segments and 13 reverse primers for TCR Jbeta segments. TCRdb limited this immuneACCESS table to in-frame rearrangements with V and J called. A share of clones is missing; checked studies link under half to unresolved V genes, and the rest is unexplained. For this sample there are about 130,000 clones; approximately 80% appear just once. Jointly, the top ten make up under 3.5% of the sample. Sequencing used PBMCs. Receptors originate from a man between 45 and 60 years old in good health and CMV-seronegative.

This rearrangement joins TRBV9 to TRBJ1-2; possible D gene TRBD1, 5 bases. The germline V gene has CDR1 SGDLS and CDR2 YYNGEE. The CDR3 totals 17 residues. Trimming pared 0 bases from V and 4 bases from J, leaving 19 bases between. The CDR3 protein is CASSVGPGSLNVYGYTF. In DNA, the CDR3 is TGTGCCAGCAGCGTAGGGCCAGGGTCTCTCAACGTCTATGGCTACACCTTC. The entire variable domain, with the rest obtained from reference TRBV9 and TRBJ1-2, is as follows: DSGVTQTPKHLITATGQRVTLRCSPRSGDLSVYWYQQSLDQGLQFLIQYYNGEERAKGNILERFSAQQFPDLHSELNLSSLELGDSALYFCASSVGPGSLNVYGYTFGSGTRLTVV.

CDR3 sequence (DNA): TGCGCCAGCAGGGGGGACTCTCGCCGGGGAAACACCATATATTTT. It is translated as CASRGDSRRGNTIYF. The chain carries TRBV5-1 and TRBJ1-3, with D possibly being TRBD1 (5 bases). The CDR3 totals 15 residues. The ends were cut back, 5 bases at V and 4 bases at J, with 16 bases in the middle. In germline, CDR1 is SGHRS, CDR2 YFSETQ.

The V call is TRBV6-1, the J call TRBJ2-7; possibly TRBD2 for D (5 bases). CDR1 MNHNS and CDR2 SASEGT come from the germline V gene. CDR3 size: 14 residues. Trimming left V 5 bases short and J 7 bases short, with 18 bases between. In DNA, the CDR3 is TGTGCCAGCAGTAGCGGTGTCGCCAGCAAAGAGCAGTACTTC. Protein product: CASSSGVASKEQYF.

This rearrangement joins TRBV19 to TRBJ2-1; 11 bases line up with TRBD2. The CDR3 loop spans 15 amino acids. Trimming at V came to 3 bases and at J to 11 bases, leaving 9 bases not matched to a gene. Germline V lookup: CDR1 LNHDA, CDR2 SQIVND (reference sequence). The CDR3 DNA reads TGTGCCAGTAGTATTATGGGGACTAGCGGAGGAAAGCAGTTCTTC. This encodes CASSIMGTSGGKQFF.

In its sample, this clone was seen a few times. The chain carries TRBV19 and TRBJ1-6, with 8 bases lining up with TRBD1. This CDR3 region has 15 residues. The V segment lost 6 bases and the J segment 6 bases; nucleotides outside the gene matches: 7. From germline, CDR1 is LNHDA and CDR2 SQIVND (reference sequence). The CDR3 bases are TGTGCCAGTAGCCAAAGACAGGGGTCTAATTCACCCCTCCACTTT. Protein sequence: CASSQRQGSNSPLHF.

This chain links TRBV5-4 with TRBJ2-1, with TRBD2 identical over 7 bases. The CDR3 loop spans 15 amino acids. Germline CDR1 and CDR2: SGHNT and YYREEE (reference sequence). Trimming cost V 2 bases and J 0 bases; bases outside gene matches: 2. CDR3 coding DNA: TGTGCCAGCAGCTTTCGCGGGAGCTCCTACAATGAGCAGTTCTTC. Translated: CASSFRGSSYNEQFF.